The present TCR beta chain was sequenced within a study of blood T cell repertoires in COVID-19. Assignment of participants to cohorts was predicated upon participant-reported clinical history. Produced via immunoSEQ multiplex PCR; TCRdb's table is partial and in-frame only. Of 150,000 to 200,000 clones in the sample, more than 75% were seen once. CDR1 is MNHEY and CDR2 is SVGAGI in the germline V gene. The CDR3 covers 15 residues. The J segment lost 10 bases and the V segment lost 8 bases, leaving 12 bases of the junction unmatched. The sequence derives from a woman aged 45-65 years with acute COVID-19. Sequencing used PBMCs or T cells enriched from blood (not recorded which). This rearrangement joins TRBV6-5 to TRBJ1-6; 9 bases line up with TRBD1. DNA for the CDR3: TGTGCCAGCCTCCCGGGACAGGGAATAGGATCACCCCTCCACTTT. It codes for CASLPGQGIGSPLHF.